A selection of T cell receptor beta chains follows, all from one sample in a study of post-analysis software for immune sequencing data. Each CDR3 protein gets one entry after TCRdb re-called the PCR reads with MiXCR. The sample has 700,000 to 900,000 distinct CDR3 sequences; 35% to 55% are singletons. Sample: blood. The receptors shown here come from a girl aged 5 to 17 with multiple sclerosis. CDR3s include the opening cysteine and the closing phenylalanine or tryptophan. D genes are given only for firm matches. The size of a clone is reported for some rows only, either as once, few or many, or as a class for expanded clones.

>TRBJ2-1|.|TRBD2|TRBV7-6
TGTGCCAGCAGCTTAGGGGGGGGTGCTAGGTACAATGAGCAGTTCTTC
CASSLGGGARYNEQFF
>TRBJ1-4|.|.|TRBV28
TGTGCCAGCACGGGGGCTAGGCGAAGTGAAAAACTGTTTTTT
CASTGARRSEKLFF
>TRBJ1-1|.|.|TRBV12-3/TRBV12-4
TGTGCCAGCAGTTTATCCAGCTACACTGAAGCTTTCTTT
CASSLSSYTEAFF
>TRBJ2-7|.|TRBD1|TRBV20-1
TGCAGTGCTAGCTACAGGGGTGGACACGAGCAGTACTTC
CSASYRGGHEQYF
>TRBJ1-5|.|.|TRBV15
TGTGCCACCACCCGGGACCTGGGATTTGATAGCAATCAGCCCCAGCATTTT
CATTRDLGFDSNQPQHF
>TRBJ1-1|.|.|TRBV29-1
TGCAGCTTCAACAGGGCAGGCGACACTGAAGCTTTCTTT
CSFNRAGDTEAFF
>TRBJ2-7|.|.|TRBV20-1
TGCAGTGCTAGGGACGGGGGCTACGAGCAGTACTTC
CSARDGGYEQYF
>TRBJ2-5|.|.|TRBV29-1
TGCAGCGTTGAGACCGGACGGCCCTACCAAGAGACCCAGTACTTC
CSVETGRPYQETQYF
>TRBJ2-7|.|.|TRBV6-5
TGTGCCAGCGGAGTAGATACTTCCTACGAGCAGTACTTC
CASGVDTSYEQYF
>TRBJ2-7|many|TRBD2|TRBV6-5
TGTGCCAGCAGCAAATTAGCGGGAGTCTACGAGCAGTACTTC
CASSKLAGVYEQYF
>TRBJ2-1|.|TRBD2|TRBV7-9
TGTGCCAGCAGCTTCCTAAGCGGGAGGGTCCAAGATGAGCAGTTCTTC
CASSFLSGRVQDEQFF
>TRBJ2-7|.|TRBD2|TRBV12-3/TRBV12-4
TGTGCCAGCAGTTCCCCTAGCGGGAGGTACGAGCAGTACTTC
CASSSPSGRYEQYF
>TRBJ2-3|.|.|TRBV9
TGTGCCAGCAGCGTAGAGTTTTTGACAGATACGCAGTATTTT
CASSVEFLTDTQYF
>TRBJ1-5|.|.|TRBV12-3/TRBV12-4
TGTGCCAGCGAACGGGGGGCAGGTCAGCCCCAGCATTTT
CASERGAGQPQHF
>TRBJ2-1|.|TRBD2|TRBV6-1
TGTGCCAGCAGTCCAAACACGGGACTAGCGGGAGTCAATGAGCAGTTCTTC
CASSPNTGLAGVNEQFF
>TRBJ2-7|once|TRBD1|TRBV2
TGTGCCAGCAGTTTATATGACAGGGGAGACGAGCAGTACTTC
CASSLYDRGDEQYF
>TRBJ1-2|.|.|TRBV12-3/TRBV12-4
TGTGCCAGCAGTCCCGGCAGCGAGTATGGCTACACCTTC
CASSPGSEYGYTF
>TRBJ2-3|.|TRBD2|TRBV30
TGTGCCTGGAGTGTAAGTCGTACTAGCGGATCTTTCACAGATACGCAGTATTTT
CAWSVSRTSGSFTDTQYF
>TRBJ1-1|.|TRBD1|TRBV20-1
TGCAGTGCCCCGCCCGGGACAGTGAACACTGAAGCTTTCTTT
CSAPPGTVNTEAFF
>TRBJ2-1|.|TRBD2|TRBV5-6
TGTGCCAGCAGCGGAAATAGCGGGAGTTCCTACAATGAGCAGTTCTTC
CASSGNSGSSYNEQFF
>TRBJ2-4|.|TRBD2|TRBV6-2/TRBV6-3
TGTGCCAGCATTCTCCGGGAGGACGGGAAAAACATTCAGTACTTC
CASILREDGKNIQYF
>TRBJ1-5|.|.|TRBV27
TGTGCCAGCAGTCCCCAGGGTTTAGGGGATCAGCCCCAGCATTTT
CASSPQGLGDQPQHF
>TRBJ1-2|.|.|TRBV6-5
TGTGCCAGCAGTGTGGGAGCGGGCTATGGCTACACCTTC
CASSVGAGYGYTF
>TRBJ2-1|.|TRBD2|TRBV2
TGTGCCAGCAGTGATCGACTAGCGGGCTACAATGAGCAGTTCTTC
CASSDRLAGYNEQFF
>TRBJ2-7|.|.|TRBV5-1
TGCGCCAGCAGCTTGTTCCCCCACGAGCAGTACTTC
CASSLFPHEQYF
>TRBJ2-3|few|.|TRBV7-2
TGTGCCAGCAGCGGGGGGCGCACAGATACGCAGTATTTT
CASSGGRTDTQYF
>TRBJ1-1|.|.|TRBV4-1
TGCGCCAGCAGCCAAGGCGGACTCGCCACTGAAGCTTTCTTT
CASSQGGLATEAFF
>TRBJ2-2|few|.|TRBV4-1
TGCGCCAGCAGCCAAGATAGGCTAGCGAGACCCACCGGGGAGCTGTTTTTT
CASSQDRLARPTGELFF
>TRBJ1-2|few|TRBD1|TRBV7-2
TGTGCCAGCAGCTTCGGGCAGGGGGCCTATGGCTACACCTTC
CASSFGQGAYGYTF
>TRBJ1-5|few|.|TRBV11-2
TGTGCCAGCAGCGCCGGGACTTCGGGCAATCAGCCCCAGCATTTT
CASSAGTSGNQPQHF
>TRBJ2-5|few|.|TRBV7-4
TGTGCCAACCCTGCGGACCGAGCTAGCAGTGCAGAAGAGACCCAGTACTTC
CANPADRASSAEETQYF
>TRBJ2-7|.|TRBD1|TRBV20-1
TGCAGTGCTAGAGATCCCAGGACAGGGGCCGACGAGCAGTACTTC
CSARDPRTGADEQYF
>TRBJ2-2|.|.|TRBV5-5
TGTGCCAGCAGCTTTGAGGGGGTAAACACCGGGGAGCTGTTTTTT
CASSFEGVNTGELFF
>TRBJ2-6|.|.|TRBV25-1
TGTGCCAGCAGTGAATCGGGTACTGGGGCCAACGTCCTGACTTTC
CASSESGTGANVLTF
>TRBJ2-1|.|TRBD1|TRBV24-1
TGTGCCACCAGTGATATCCGGGACAGCAATTACAATGAGCAGTTCTTC
CATSDIRDSNYNEQFF
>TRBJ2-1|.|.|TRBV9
TGTGCCAGCAGCGTAGTCGGTCAAGGAGGAAATGAGCAGTTCTTC
CASSVVGQGGNEQFF
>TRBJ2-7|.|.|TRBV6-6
TGTGCCAGCATCTCGGGCTCCTACGAGCAGTACTTC
CASISGSYEQYF
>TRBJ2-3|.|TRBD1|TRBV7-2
TGTGCCAGCAGTCTCCAAGGGCCAGGGGGTACGCAGTATTTT
CASSLQGPGGTQYF
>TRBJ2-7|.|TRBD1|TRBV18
TGTGCCAGCTCACCTCAAGGGACAGGGGGCTACGAGCAGTACTTC
CASSPQGTGGYEQYF
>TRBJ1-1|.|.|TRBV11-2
TGTGCCAGCAGCTTAGAGAGCAGCGTTCCTGAAGCTTTCTTT
CASSLESSVPEAFF
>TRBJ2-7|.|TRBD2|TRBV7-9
TGTGCCAGCAGCCGGGTCGGGCTAGCGGGACCCTACGAGCAGTACTTC
CASSRVGLAGPYEQYF
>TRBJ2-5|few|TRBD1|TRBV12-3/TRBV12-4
TGTGCCAGCAGTTTCCGGACAGGGGGGCAAGAGACCCAGTACTTC
CASSFRTGGQETQYF
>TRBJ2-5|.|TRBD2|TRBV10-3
TGTGCCATCAGTGAGACACTGCGACTAGCGGGGACTCTTGGGGAGACCCAGTACTTC
CAISETLRLAGTLGETQYF
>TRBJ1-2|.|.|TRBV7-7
TGTGCTAACAAAAAGGGTGGAGGGAGCCCGATTTATGGCTACACCTTC
CANKKGGGSPIYGYTF
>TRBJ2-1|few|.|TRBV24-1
TGTGCCACCAGTGATCTTTTGGGCGCCGAGCAGTTCTTC
CATSDLLGAEQFF
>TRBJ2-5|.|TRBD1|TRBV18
TGTGCCAGCTCACAAGACAGGGGGTCGGGGGAGCAGTACTTC
CASSQDRGSGEQYF
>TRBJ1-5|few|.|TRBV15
TGTGCCACCAGCAGGGTCGCGAGCAATCAGCCCCAGCATTTT
CATSRVASNQPQHF
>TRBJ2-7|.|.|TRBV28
TGTGCCAGCAGTTTAGGGCTGGAGCCCTACGAGCAGTACTTC
CASSLGLEPYEQYF
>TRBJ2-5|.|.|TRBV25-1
TGTGCCAGCAGTGAATATTGGGTGGTGGGACAAGAGACCCAGTACTTC
CASSEYWVVGQETQYF
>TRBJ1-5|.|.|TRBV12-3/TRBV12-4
TGTGCCAGCAGGGTGGGGACCTTGGGAAATCAGCCCCAGCATTTT
CASRVGTLGNQPQHF
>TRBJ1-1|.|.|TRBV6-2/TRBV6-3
TGTGCCAGCAGTCGTATCCCAGAGGGGTCTGAAGCTTTCTTT
CASSRIPEGSEAFF
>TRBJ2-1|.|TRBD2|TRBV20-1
TGCAGTGCTAGAAGTCTAGCGGGCGGTCTTCGGTTCTTC
CSARSLAGGLRFF
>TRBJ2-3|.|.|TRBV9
TGTGCCAGCAGCGACCGCCTAGCGACGAACACAGATACGCAGTATTTT
CASSDRLATNTDTQYF
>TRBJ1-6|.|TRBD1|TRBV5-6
TGTGCCAGCAGCTGGGCCAGGACAGGGACATCACCCCTCCACTTT
CASSWARTGTSPLHF
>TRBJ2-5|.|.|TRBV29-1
TGCAGCGTTGGGGGACAAGAGACCCAGTACTTC
CSVGGQETQYF
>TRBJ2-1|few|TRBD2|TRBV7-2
TGTGCCAGCAGCTTAGGGACTAGCGGGAGAGGTTCCTACAATGAGCAGTTCTTC
CASSLGTSGRGSYNEQFF
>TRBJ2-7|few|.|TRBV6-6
TGTGCCAGCAGCCCCGAAGCCTACGAGCAGTACTTC
CASSPEAYEQYF
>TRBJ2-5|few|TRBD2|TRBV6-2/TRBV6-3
TGTGCCAGCAGCCGACTAGCGGGAGGGAGGGAGACCCAGTACTTC
CASSRLAGGRETQYF
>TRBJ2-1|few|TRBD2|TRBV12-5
TGTGCTAGTGGTTTGGCGACCTTAGCGGGAGGGACCAATGAGCAGTTCTTC
CASGLATLAGGTNEQFF
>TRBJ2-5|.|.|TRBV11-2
TGTGCCAGCAGCTCCGGCCCGGCCGCGGACCAGTACTTC
CASSSGPAADQYF